The sequence of this T cell receptor beta chain was determined in a study of neurological immune-mediated disorders. The cDNA was produced through 5'RACE with 10-nucleotide random UMIs. Via MiXCR, TCRdb re-called the 5' RACE reads, giving one row per CDR3 protein. The profile shows 45,000 to 65,000 distinct CDR3 sequences, approximately 3.3% of them singletons. Study-wide results and limits: TCR-beta repertoires seemed private in all groups, with no expanded CDR3 amino acid sequences shared.

A note on this clonotype: Antigen: not known. One base away lies a much larger clone, so this may be a sequencing read error.

Germline values: CDR1 MDHEN, CDR2 SYDVKM. The CDR3 sequence is 16 residues long. V was clipped by 6 bases and J by 2 bases, with 18 bases between them. PBMCs stored at -80 C, 2 million in total, were the source of the unsorted libraries. The TCR was taken from a man aged 35-49 years with multiple sclerosis. Input material: PBMCs. The gene calls are TRBV28 and TRBJ2-3; possibly TRBD1 or TRBD2 for D (5 bases each). In nucleotides, the CDR3 is TGTGCCAGCAGGGGGGTCCCGGGAAAGAACACAGATACGCAGTATTTT. This codes for CASRGVPGKNTDTQYF.